This is a list of T cell receptor beta chains from one sample in a study of blood T cells in healthy people across ages. TCRdb re-called the 5' RACE reads through MiXCR, storing one row per CDR3 protein. The repertoire holds around 1,000,000 distinct CDR3 sequences, with around 27% as singletons. These same data were also listed under a study on T cells of mothers and their children.

Specimen: blood. The receptors shown here come from a girl aged 2 to 10 in good health. The CDR3 runs from the conserved cysteine through the conserved F or W. Fields, in order: V gene, clone size, J gene, D gene, CDR3 protein, CDR3 DNA. The D gene is left open where the match is weak. Some rows have no size entry. The others give once, few or many, or a class for an expanded clone.

>TRBV27|once|TRBJ2-1|.
CASSRDGGISYNEQFF
TGTGCCAGCAGTAGGGACGGAGGGATTTCCTACAATGAGCAGTTCTTC
>TRBV20-1|.|TRBJ2-5|.
CSARWEGAGETQYF
TGCAGTGCTAGATGGGAGGGGGCGGGAGAGACCCAGTACTTC
>TRBV12-3/TRBV12-4|.|TRBJ2-1|.
CASSPHSGDEQFF
TGTGCCAGCAGTCCCCACTCTGGGGATGAGCAGTTCTTC
>TRBV28|few|TRBJ1-6|.
CASSLNSRDSPLHF
TGTGCCAGCAGCCTAAACAGTAGGGATTCACCCCTCCACTTT
>TRBV4-3|.|TRBJ1-6|TRBD1
CASSQGSPGTVESPLHF
TGCGCCAGCAGCCAAGGATCCCCAGGGACAGTGGAATCACCCCTCCACTTT
>TRBV5-1|.|TRBJ2-7|.
CASSLGDLGAEQYF
TGCGCCAGCAGCTTGGGGGATTTGGGGGCCGAGCAGTACTTC
>TRBV15|.|TRBJ2-3|.
CATSRGQGEADTQYF
TGTGCCACCAGCAGAGGGCAAGGGGAAGCAGATACGCAGTATTTT
>TRBV27|once|TRBJ2-1|.
CASSLSWGANEQFF
TGTGCCAGCAGTTTATCTTGGGGGGCGAATGAGCAGTTCTTC
>TRBV20-1|.|TRBJ2-7|.
CSAGWSTYEQYF
TGCAGTGCAGGGTGGAGTACCTACGAGCAGTACTTC
>TRBV28|.|TRBJ2-3|.
CASSPPLWPTDTQYF
TGTGCCAGCAGTCCCCCCTTGTGGCCCACAGATACGCAGTATTTT
>TRBV7-3|.|TRBJ2-1|TRBD1
CASSSTTGSYNEQFF
TGTGCCAGCAGCTCGACGACAGGGTCCTACAATGAGCAGTTCTTC
>TRBV29-1|once|TRBJ2-1|TRBD2
CSVAFAGVGYEQFF
TGCAGCGTCGCATTTGCGGGGGTTGGTTATGAGCAGTTCTTC
>TRBV5-1|once|TRBJ2-1|TRBD2
CASSLLAGGPATSNEQFF
TGCGCCAGCAGCTTGCTAGCGGGAGGCCCCGCTACTTCCAATGAGCAGTTCTTC
>TRBV4-1|few|TRBJ2-4|TRBD1
CASSQNPGQVNIQYF
TGCGCCAGCAGCCAAAACCCGGGACAGGTGAACATTCAGTACTTC
>TRBV5-1|.|TRBJ2-1|TRBD2
CASSSQAGGIYNEQFF
TGCGCCAGCAGCTCCCAAGCGGGAGGGATCTACAATGAGCAGTTCTTC
>TRBV20-1|once|TRBJ2-5|TRBD2
CSARDMTSGRAWETQYF
TGCAGTGCTAGAGACATGACTAGCGGGAGGGCCTGGGAGACCCAGTACTTC
>TRBV10-3|.|TRBJ2-7|.
CAISEMAGGLLTYEQYF
TGTGCCATCAGTGAAATGGCGGGCGGACTTCTGACCTACGAGCAGTACTTC
>TRBV20-1|few|TRBJ1-1|TRBD1
CSVFSGGIEAFF
TGCAGTGTTTTTTCAGGGGGCATTGAAGCTTTCTTT
>TRBV7-2|.|TRBJ2-3|.
CASSSGRAQYF
TGTGCCAGCAGCTCTGGACGGGCTCAGTATTTT
>TRBV6-1|few|TRBJ2-3|.
CASSEEDSSRTQYF
TGTGCCAGCAGTGAGGAGGACTCCTCTAGGACGCAGTATTTT
>TRBV28|.|TRBJ2-7|.
CASSRLHEQYF
TGTGCCAGCAGTCGTCTCCACGAGCAGTACTTC
>TRBV5-1|.|TRBJ2-2|TRBD1
CASSVQGPLNTGELFF
TGCGCCAGCAGCGTACAGGGGCCTTTGAACACCGGGGAGCTGTTTTTT
>TRBV12-3/TRBV12-4|.|TRBJ1-3|TRBD1
CASSSTGRNTIYF
TGTGCCAGCAGTTCGACAGGGAGAAACACCATATATTTT
>TRBV28|.|TRBJ2-5|.
CASSEGHGGETQYF
TGTGCCAGCAGTGAGGGACATGGTGGGGAGACCCAGTACTTC
>TRBV3-1|few|TRBJ2-5|TRBD2
CASSQGTSGTNKYF
TGTGCCAGCAGCCAGGGGACTAGCGGGACGAACAAGTACTTC
>TRBV29-1|.|TRBJ2-2|.
CSVRPRLSFTGELFF
TGCAGCGTTCGCCCTAGGCTGTCGTTCACCGGGGAGCTGTTTTTT
>TRBV3-1|few|TRBJ2-4|TRBD2
CASSQGGGNDHIQYF
TGTGCCAGCAGCCAAGGCGGGGGGAATGACCACATTCAGTACTTC
>TRBV12-3/TRBV12-4|.|TRBJ2-5|.
CASTLSLGSQETQYF
TGTGCCAGCACCCTCTCGTTGGGGTCCCAAGAGACCCAGTACTTC
>TRBV7-3|.|TRBJ2-1|.
CASSYGLASYNEQFF
TGTGCCAGCAGCTATGGTCTAGCTTCCTACAATGAGCAGTTCTTC
>TRBV7-7|.|TRBJ2-5|TRBD2
CASSSNPAGGETQYF
TGTGCTAGCAGCTCGAACCCGGCGGGAGGAGAGACCCAGTACTTC
>TRBV28|few|TRBJ2-5|TRBD2
CASRNGLAGLPKTETQYF
TGTGCCAGCAGGAACGGACTAGCGGGGCTCCCTAAAACCGAGACCCAGTACTTC
>TRBV11-2|.|TRBJ2-3|.
CASSLIGKSTDTQYF
TGTGCCAGCAGCTTAATTGGCAAATCCACAGATACGCAGTATTTT
>TRBV19|few|TRBJ1-1|.
CASSVLGTEAFF
TGTGCCAGTAGTGTCCTGGGGACTGAAGCTTTCTTT
>TRBV18|.|TRBJ2-7|.
CASSPQRETYEQYF
TGTGCCAGCTCACCACAGCGCGAGACCTACGAGCAGTACTTC
>TRBV12-3/TRBV12-4|.|TRBJ2-2|TRBD2
CASNPGLVSGELFF
TGTGCCAGCAATCCGGGACTAGTATCCGGGGAGCTGTTTTTT
>TRBV10-3|.|TRBJ2-5|TRBD2
CAISPKREAGETQYF
TGTGCCATCAGTCCTAAGCGGGAGGCCGGGGAGACCCAGTACTTC
>TRBV7-9|few|TRBJ2-1|TRBD1
CAGAGTASNEQFF
TGTGCCGGGGCCGGGACAGCGAGCAATGAGCAGTTCTTC
>TRBV7-2|.|TRBJ2-7|TRBD2
CASSTLAGAYYEQYF
TGTGCCAGCAGCACCTTAGCGGGGGCCTACTACGAGCAGTACTTC
>TRBV15|once|TRBJ1-5|.
CATSRGGGNGQPQHF
TGTGCCACCAGCAGAGGGGGGGGGAATGGTCAGCCCCAGCATTTT
>TRBV11-2|.|TRBJ2-2|.
CASSLGTGHGELFF
TGTGCCAGCAGCTTAGGAACAGGGCACGGGGAGCTGTTTTTT
>TRBV21-1|.|TRBJ1-4|.
CASSKEGQGEKLFF
TGTGCCAGCAGCAAAGAAGGACAGGGGGAAAAACTGTTTTTT
>TRBV5-1|.|TRBJ1-2|.
CASSFTGQGTEGYTF
TGCGCCAGCAGCTTCACCGGCCAGGGAACCGAGGGCTACACCTTC
>TRBV6-5|.|TRBJ1-1|.
CASSWLGQSNTEAFF
TGTGCCAGCAGTTGGCTTGGGCAGTCGAACACTGAAGCTTTCTTT
>TRBV24-1|.|TRBJ2-3|TRBD1
CATSDPGQGFTQYF
TGTGCCACCAGTGACCCGGGACAGGGGTTTACGCAGTATTTT
>TRBV29-1|.|TRBJ2-7|.
CSVGASHSYEQYF
TGCAGCGTTGGGGCCAGTCACTCCTACGAGCAGTACTTC
>TRBV15|.|TRBJ2-7|TRBD1
CATSGGQGGHEQYF
TGTGCCACCAGCGGGGGACAGGGTGGACACGAGCAGTACTTC
>TRBV4-1|.|TRBJ1-1|.
CASSQVGKAFF
TGCGCCAGCAGCCAAGTTGGAAAAGCTTTCTTT
>TRBV12-3/TRBV12-4|few|TRBJ2-7|.
CASGGGRGEQYF
TGTGCCAGCGGTGGGGGGCGCGGCGAGCAGTACTTC
>TRBV20-1|few|TRBJ2-3|TRBD2
CSARDRLAGGDTQYF
TGCAGTGCTAGAGATCGGCTAGCGGGGGGAGATACGCAGTATTTT